This T cell receptor beta chain was observed in a study of T cells in localized non-small cell lung cancer. Profiling relied on immunoSEQ multiplex PCR, and the TCRdb table lists in-frame clones only, not all of them. The sample records tens of thousands of clones, over 70% being singletons. The CDR3 has 12 residues. V lost 8 bases and J 5 bases, leaving 13 bases between the germline ends. Germline V gene data show CDR1 as SNHLY and CDR2 as FYNNEI. The chain carries TRBV2 and TRBJ2-7; unclear D gene. The TCR comes from a man between 40 and 70 years old with stage II squamous cell lung carcinoma. The sequences come from PBMCs, collected before any cancer treatment. CDR3: CASGVGFNEQYF. For the CDR3, the DNA is TGTGCCAGCGGGGTAGGGTTCAACGAGCAGTACTTC. Complete variable domain (other parts from reference TRBV2 and TRBJ2-7): EPEVTQTPSHQVTQMGQEVILRCVPISNHLYFYWYRQILGQKVEFLVSFYNNEISEKSEIFDDQFSVERPDGSNFTLKIRSTKLEDSAMYFCASGVGFNEQYFGPGTRLTVT.